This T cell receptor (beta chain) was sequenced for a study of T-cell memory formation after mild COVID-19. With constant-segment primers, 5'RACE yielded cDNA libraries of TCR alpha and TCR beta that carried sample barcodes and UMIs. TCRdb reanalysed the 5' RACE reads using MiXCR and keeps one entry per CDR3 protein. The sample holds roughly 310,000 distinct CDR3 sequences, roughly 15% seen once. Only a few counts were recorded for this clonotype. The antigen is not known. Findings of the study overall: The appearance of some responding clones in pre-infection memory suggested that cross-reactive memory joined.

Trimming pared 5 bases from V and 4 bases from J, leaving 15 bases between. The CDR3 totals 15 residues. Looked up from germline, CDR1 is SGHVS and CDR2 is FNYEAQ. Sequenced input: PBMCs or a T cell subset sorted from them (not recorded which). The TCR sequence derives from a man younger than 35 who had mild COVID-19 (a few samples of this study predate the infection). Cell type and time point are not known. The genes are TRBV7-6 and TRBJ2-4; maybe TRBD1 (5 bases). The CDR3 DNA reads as TGTGCCAGCAGCCCTAGGCGGTCAGGGAAAAACATTCAGTACTTC. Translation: CASSPRRSGKNIQYF.